These 7 T cell receptor beta chains came from one sample sequenced in a study of cytomegalovirus exposure and HLA in healthy donors. PCR primers comprised 60 Vbeta and 13 Jbeta primers. Libraries were prepared by immunoSEQ multiplex PCR; TCRdb keeps only in-frame clonotypes and omits some of them. Its table lists about 110,000 clones. Sequenced material: PBMCs. Receptors originate from a man aged 30 to 45 in good health and CMV-seronegative.

The chain is built from TRBV7-9 and TRBJ2-7, with 10 positions matching TRBD1. The J segment lost 6 bases and the V segment lost 7 bases, leaving 6 bases of the junction unmatched. CDR1 SEHNR and CDR2 FQNEAQ come from the germline V gene (reference sequence). The CDR3 totals 13 residues. The CDR3 bases are TGTGCCAGCAAGGGGACAGGGGAAGGCGAGCAGTACTTC. This gives the protein CASKGTGEGEQYF.

The J gene is TRBJ1-2, the V gene TRBV29-1; 9 nucleotides line up with TRBD1. The CDR3 covers 13 residues. The J segment lost 2 bases and the V segment lost 7 bases, leaving 5 bases of the junction unmatched. Germline CDR1 SQVTM, CDR2 ANQGSEA. DNA of the CDR3: TGCAGCGGGGGGGACAGGGAGAACTATGGCTACACCTTC. Amino acids: CSGGDRENYGYTF.

This chain links TRBV5-6 with TRBJ1-6; 7 bases align to TRBD1. The germline gives CDR1 SGHDT, CDR2 YYEEEE. V lost 2 bases to trimming and J lost 10 bases; unmatched junction nucleotides: 9. This CDR3 spans 15 amino acids. This CDR3 reads CASSLIDRDASPLHF. In nucleotides, the CDR3 is TGTGCCAGCAGCTTAATTGACAGGGACGCCTCACCCCTCCACTTT.

V gene TRBV6-1 combines with J gene TRBJ1-3, with D maybe TRBD1 (6 bases). The CDR3 has 15 residues. V lost 0 bases, J lost 2 bases, and 8 bases lay in between. CDR1 and CDR2 (germline): MNHNS, SASEGT. CDR3: CASSEARGTGNTIYF. The CDR3 bases are TGTGCCAGCAGTGAAGCAAGGGGGACTGGAAACACCATATATTTT.

This chain joins TRBV30 and TRBJ2-3; 9 bases align to TRBD2. CDR3 length: 14 amino acids. Germline CDR1 is GTSNPN and CDR2 is SVGIG (reference sequence). J gave up 6 bases and V 0 bases, and 4 bases lay outside the gene matches. In DNA, the CDR3 is TGTGCCTGGAGTGTAGGCGGGGGGGCTGATACGCAGTATTTT. Translation: CAWSVGGGADTQYF.

The V gene is TRBV6-5, the J gene TRBJ1-4, with TRBD1 identical over 7 bases. Germline-derived CDR1 and CDR2 are MNHEY and SVGAGI. The CDR3 spans 15 residues. With V trimmed by 5 bases and J by 4 bases, 7 bases remained unmatched. The CDR3 loop is CASSRGTVLNEKLFF. The CDR3 coding sequence is TGTGCCAGCAGTAGGGGGACAGTCCTTAATGAAAAACTGTTTTTT.

The genes are TRBV7-2 and TRBJ1-4; no clear D. V lost 0 bases and J lost 4, with 9 bases in between. The CDR3 extends over 15 amino acids. Germline CDR1 and CDR2: SGHTA and FQGNSA. The CDR3 loop is CASSLARHFNEKLFF. CDR3 DNA sequence: TGTGCCAGCAGCTTAGCTAGACATTTTAATGAAAAACTGTTTTTT.